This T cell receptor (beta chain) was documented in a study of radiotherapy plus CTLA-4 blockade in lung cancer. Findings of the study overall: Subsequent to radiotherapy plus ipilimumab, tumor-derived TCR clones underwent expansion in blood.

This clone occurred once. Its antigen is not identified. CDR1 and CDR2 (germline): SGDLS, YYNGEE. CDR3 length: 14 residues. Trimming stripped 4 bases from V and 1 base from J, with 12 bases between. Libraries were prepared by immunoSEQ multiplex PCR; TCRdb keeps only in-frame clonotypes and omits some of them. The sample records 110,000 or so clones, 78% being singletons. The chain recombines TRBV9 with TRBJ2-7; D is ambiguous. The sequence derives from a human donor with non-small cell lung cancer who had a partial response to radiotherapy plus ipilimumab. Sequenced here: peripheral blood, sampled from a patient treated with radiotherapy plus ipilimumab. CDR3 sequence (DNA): TGTGCCAGCAGCCCCATGACGGGTTCCTACGAGCAGTACTTC. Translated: CASSPMTGSYEQYF.